The 24 T cell receptor beta chains below come from one sample, sequenced in a study of OX40 agonist ivuxolimab in advanced cancers. Repertoires were generated with immunoSEQ multiplex PCR, while TCRdb's copy carries only in-frame clones and drops some. This table has around 64,000 clones, over 70% appearing once. Sequenced here: CD4+ or CD8+ T cells sorted from blood, sampled in a trial of the OX40 agonist ivuxolimab. These receptors were obtained from an adult with an advanced solid tumor such as melanoma, head and neck, liver or kidney cancer.

V and J are TRBV19 and TRBJ1-5; no definite D call. V was shortened by 3 bases and J by 7 bases, with 10 bases between the two germline ends. This CDR3 region has 13 residues. Germline V lookup: CDR1 LNHDA, CDR2 SQIVND (reference sequence). The CDR3 sequence: CASSIGLGQPQHF. The CDR3 DNA sequence: TGTGCCAGTAGTATCGGGCTTGGGCAGCCCCAGCATTTT.

This clone has more than one count but fewer than ten. V and J are TRBV7-2 and TRBJ2-5; no firm D call. The germline gives CDR1 SGHTA, CDR2 FQGNSA. V was shortened by 5 bases and J by 5 bases, with 18 bases between the two germline ends. The CDR3 spans 15 residues. The CDR3 DNA follows: TGTGCCAGCAGCCCACCCAGCACGGCTCCCGAGACCCAGTACTTC. This translates into CASSPPSTAPETQYF.

This CDR3 reads CASSLRGNSNQPQHF. Written as DNA, the CDR3 is TGTGCCAGCAGCTTGAGGGGAAATAGCAATCAGCCCCAGCATTTT. This chain links TRBV5-5 with TRBJ1-5, with a possible D match to TRBD1 (5 bases). The CDR3 has 15 residues. Germline V lookup: CDR1 SGHKS, CDR2 YYEKEE (reference sequence). With 1 base removed from V and 0 bases from J, the gap between germline ends came to 8 bases.

The V and J genes are TRBV7-9 and TRBJ2-2; D gene uncertain. The CDR3 covers 16 residues. The V gene's germline CDR1 is SEHNR and CDR2 FQNEAQ (reference sequence). The germline V and J ends were trimmed by 2 bases and 7 bases, with 17 bases remaining between them. In DNA, the CDR3 is TGTGCCAGCAGCTTAACCAGCCCCCGGGTGAACGGGGAGCTGTTTTTT. This sequence encodes CASSLTSPRVNGELFF.

The V call is TRBV9, the J call TRBJ1-2; no clear D gene. The V end lost 6 bases, the J end lost 3 bases, and 15 bases lay between the germline ends. The CDR3 has 14 amino acids. Germline V gene sequence: CDR1 SGDLS, CDR2 YYNGEE. The CDR3 region is CASTSTSSDYGYTF. The CDR3 DNA reads TGTGCCAGCACTTCTACATCCTCAGACTATGGCTACACCTTC.

The rearrangement uses TRBV27 and TRBJ2-3; D is unresolved. Trimming shortened V by 6 bases and J by 9 bases, and 16 bases separated the two germline ends. The CDR3 runs to 13 residues. Germline loops: CDR1 MNHEY, CDR2 SMNVEV (reference sequence). CDR3 amino acids: CASSPQAANTQYF. CDR3 sequence (DNA): TGTGCCAGCAGCCCTCAGGCAGCAAACACGCAGTATTTT.

This chain joins TRBV30 and TRBJ2-7; 8 bases agree with TRBD1. The V and J ends lost 5 bases and 0 bases, in that order; junction bases with no gene match: 6. CDR1 and CDR2 from the germline V gene are GTSNPN and SVGIG (reference sequence). There are 14 residues in the CDR3. This chain's CDR3 is CAWDRGLSSYEQYF. The DNA for the CDR3 is TGTGCCTGGGACAGGGGCTTGAGCTCCTACGAGCAGTACTTC.

In its sample, this clone was seen once. This sequence joins TRBV6-6 and TRBJ2-3; 7 positions agree with TRBD2. V trimming: 4 bases; J trimming: 0 bases; junction bases outside the gene matches: 1. Germline loops: CDR1 MNHNY, CDR2 SVGAGI (reference sequence). The CDR3 runs to 14 residues. CDR3 sequence: CASSFGGSTDTQYF. The CDR3 coding sequence is TGTGCCAGCAGTTTCGGGGGGAGCACAGATACGCAGTATTTT.

This clone has just one count. This chain uses TRBV7-2 with TRBJ2-1; D uncertain. Between the trimmed V and J ends, which lost 5 bases and 7 bases, there was a span of 6 bases. Germline V gene lookup returns CDR1 SGHTA and CDR2 FQGNSA. The CDR3 contains 11 residues. CDR3 amino acids: CASSPINEQFF. In nucleotides, the CDR3 is TGTGCCAGCAGCCCCATAAATGAGCAGTTCTTC.

This clone has only one observation. This CDR3 is CASSTAQTYEQYF. The DNA of the CDR3 is TGTGCCAGCTCAACGGCACAGACCTACGAGCAGTACTTC. J is TRBJ2-7 and V is TRBV18; unclear D gene. Trimming pared 5 bases from V and 2 bases from J, leaving 10 bases between. CDR3 length: 13 amino acids. Per germline, CDR1 KGHSH and CDR2 LQKENI.

The V gene is TRBV10-2, the J gene TRBJ2-1, with D maybe TRBD2 (7 bases). V dropped 6 bases and J dropped 7 bases, with 22 bases sitting between them. Germline V gives CDR1 WSHSY, CDR2 SAAADI. The CDR3 has 16 residues. CDR3 coding DNA: TGCGCCAGCAGCGTCCTTGGGGGCGGGGGAAGGAATGAGCAGTTCTTC. Translating gives CASSVLGGGGRNEQFF.

The V gene is TRBV7-8, the J gene TRBJ2-7, with 12 positions matching TRBD2. Germline V gives CDR1 SGHVS, CDR2 FQNEAQ. With V trimmed by 4 bases and J by 4 bases, 8 bases remained unmatched. CDR3 length: 16 amino acids. The CDR3 loop is CASSSKGGTSGYEQYF. The CDR3 region has the DNA TGTGCCAGCAGCTCAAAGGGCGGGACTAGCGGGTACGAGCAGTACTTC.

The CDR3 DNA reads as TGTGCCAGCAGCATACAGGGGATCTCCTACGAGCAGTACTTC. It translates to CASSIQGISYEQYF. The gene calls are TRBV7-6 and TRBJ2-7, with 7 nucleotides matching TRBD1. This CDR3 spans 14 amino acids. With 5 bases clipped from V and 0 bases from J, the junction kept 4 bases outside the gene matches. Germline assignment: CDR1 SGHVS and CDR2 FNYEAQ.

The genes are TRBV11-2 and TRBJ2-1; D is perhaps TRBD2 (6 bases). The CDR3 covers 13 residues. Deletions cut 1 base from V and 8 bases from J, with 9 bases between. Per germline, CDR1 SGHAT and CDR2 FQNNGV. CDR3 coding DNA: TGTGCCAGCAGCTTAGGCAGCGGGTATGAGCAGTTCTTC. This encodes CASSLGSGYEQFF.

J is TRBJ1-3 and V is TRBV5-1; D is possibly TRBD1 (6 bases). The CDR3 is 16 amino acids. CDR1 is SGHRS, CDR2 YFSETQ, per germline. V lost 0 bases to trimming and J lost 3 bases, with 13 bases between them. Written as DNA, the CDR3 is TGCGCCAGCAGCTTGGGGGGGGCCGGAGTTGGAAACACCATATATTTT. This encodes CASSLGGAGVGNTIYF.

V usage is TRBV10-2 and J usage is TRBJ2-7; 7 bases align to TRBD2. V shed 6 bases and J 3 bases; nucleotides not matched to a gene: 11. The germline CDR1 and CDR2 sequences are WSHSY and SAAADI. CDR3 size: 15 residues. The CDR3 DNA reads as TGCGCCAGCAGCGCCTTGGGAGGGTCCGGCTACGAGCAGTACTTC. Encoded protein: CASSALGGSGYEQYF.

The rearrangement links TRBV7-9 to TRBJ2-2; D is ambiguous. Germline CDR1 reads SEHNR; CDR2 reads FQNEAQ (reference sequence). CDR3 length: 12 residues. V was clipped by 3 bases and J by 6 bases, with 5 bases between them. CDR3 residues: CASSFSPGELFF. DNA of the CDR3: TGTGCCAGCAGCTTTAGCCCCGGGGAGCTGTTTTTT.

The V gene is TRBV9, the J gene TRBJ2-3, with D hard to call. This CDR3 has 15 residues. V was cut by 0 bases and J by 0 bases, with 8 bases left in between. Germline CDR1 reads SGDLS; CDR2 reads YYNGEE. CDR3 coding DNA: TGTGCCAGCAGCGTAGCTGGCTCAAGCACAGATACGCAGTATTTT. It translates to CASSVAGSSTDTQYF.

The rearrangement links TRBV19 to TRBJ2-5, with D perhaps matching TRBD1 (5 bases). This CDR3 has 14 residues. Germline CDR1 reads LNHDA; CDR2 reads SQIVND (reference sequence). The V end lost 5 bases, the J end lost 1 base, and 11 bases lay between the germline ends. This CDR3 is CASSPTVPQETQYF. Written as DNA, the CDR3 is TGTGCCAGTAGTCCGACAGTGCCCCAAGAGACCCAGTACTTC.

J is TRBJ1-2 and V is TRBV6-1; TRBD1 agrees at 11 bases. The germline V gene encodes CDR1 MNHNS and CDR2 SASEGT. V was clipped by 6 bases and J by 3 bases; unmatched bases: 3. The CDR3 runs to 14 residues. CDR3 sequence reads: CASRDRGRDYGYTF. The CDR3 DNA is TGTGCCAGCAGGGACAGGGGGCGGGACTATGGCTACACCTTC.

V and J are TRBV7-2 and TRBJ2-7; D might be TRBD2 (6 bases). V dropped 3 bases and J dropped 4 bases, with 16 bases sitting between them. CDR1 is SGHTA, CDR2 FQGNSA, per germline. The CDR3 consists of 15 residues. The CDR3 spells CASSFRETSSYEQYF. CDR3 bases: TGTGCCAGCAGCTTCAGGGAGACTAGTTCTTACGAGCAGTACTTC.

As for this clone: The sample holds other DNA sequences that translate to the same CDR3. The chain carries TRBV6-1 and TRBJ2-1, with TRBD1 as a possible D gene (6 bases). The CDR3 extends over 13 amino acids. Trimming stripped 4 bases from V and 4 bases from J, with 8 bases between. The germline CDR1 and CDR2 sequences are MNHNS and SASEGT. The CDR3 protein is CASSVDSYNEQFF. The CDR3 bases are TGTGCCAGCAGTGTGGACAGTTACAATGAGCAGTTCTTC.

The chain links TRBV6-1 to TRBJ1-1; weak D call: TRBD1 (6 bases). The length of the CDR3 is 13 residues. V was clipped by 2 bases and J by 4 bases, with 8 bases between them. CDR1 is MNHNS and CDR2 is SASEGT in the germline V gene. The CDR3 spells CASSERGGTEAFF. The DNA of the CDR3 is TGTGCCAGCAGTGAAAGAGGGGGCACTGAAGCTTTCTTT.

The table lists this clone with a few counts. The chain recombines TRBV30 with TRBJ1-2, with D possibly being TRBD1 (6 bases). From germline, CDR1 is GTSNPN and CDR2 SVGIG (reference sequence). Trimming removed 3 bases from V and 7 bases from J, with 9 bases in between. The CDR3 extends over 11 amino acids. The CDR3 sequence is CAWSWTVGYTF. The DNA of the CDR3 is TGTGCCTGGAGCTGGACAGTTGGCTACACCTTC. The whole variable domain, filled in from reference TRBV30 and TRBJ1-2, reads SQTIHQWPATLVQPVGSPLSLECTVEGTSNPNLYWYRQAAGRGLQLLFYSVGIGQISSEVPQNLSASRPQDRQFILSSKKLLLSDSGFYLCAWSWTVGYTFGSGTRLTVV.